Below are 16 T cell receptor beta chains sequenced from a single sample in a study of cytomegalovirus exposure and HLA in healthy donors. Primers included in the PCR were 60 Vbeta and 13 Jbeta primers. Here immunoSEQ multiplex PCR was the method, and the copy in TCRdb shows in-frame clones only, minus some. Among some 130,000 clones listed, about 76% were seen once. Sequenced sample: PBMCs. Receptors originate from a male donor in good health and CMV-seronegative.

The chain carries TRBV16 and TRBJ2-5; the D is unclear. Gene TRBJ2-7 matches the end of the DNA better, so the J call may be wrong. The CDR3 covers 11 residues. Germline V gives CDR1 KGHSY, CDR2 FQNENV. The chain's CDR3 is CASSQLYEQYF. The CDR3 DNA sequence: TGTGCCAGCAGCCAACTTTACGAGCAGTACTTC.

The chain is built from TRBV14 and TRBJ2-3, with a tentative D call TRBD1 (6 bases). The CDR3 extends over 18 amino acids. Germline lookup yields CDR1 SGHDN and CDR2 FVKESK. V lost 3 bases to trimming and J lost 6 bases, with 25 bases between them. Here the CDR3 reads CASSHRNGRGHRPDTQYF. DNA for the CDR3: TGTGCCAGCAGCCACCGAAATGGACGGGGACATCGACCCGATACGCAGTATTTT.

The sample holds a few counts of this clone. The chain couples TRBV11-2 to TRBJ2-4; perhaps TRBD2 as D (6 bases). The V gene lost 6 bases and the J gene lost 8 bases, with 8 bases spanning the gap. The CDR3 is made up of 11 amino acids. Germline V gene data show CDR1 as SGHAT and CDR2 as FQNNGV. This chain's CDR3 is CASRSGDIQYF. The CDR3 DNA sequence: TGTGCCAGCAGGTCGGGGGACATTCAGTACTTC.

V gene TRBV7-2 combines with J gene TRBJ2-2; 7 bases match TRBD2. CDR1 and CDR2 (germline): SGHTA, FQGNSA. The length of the CDR3 is 17 residues. The trim removed 1 base at V and 6 bases at J, leaving 11 bases unmatched. The CDR3 loop reads CASSLGSGTVGSGELFF. The CDR3 DNA follows: TGTGCCAGCAGCTTAGGCAGCGGGACGGTTGGTTCCGGGGAGCTGTTTTTT.

CDR3 residues: CASSPAAGRDIQYF. CDR3 DNA sequence: TGTGCCAGCAGCCCTGCGGCGGGCCGGGACATTCAGTACTTC. The rearrangement uses TRBV7-9 and TRBJ2-4; tentatively, D is TRBD2 (5 bases). CDR1 and CDR2 from the germline V gene are SEHNR and FQNEAQ (reference sequence). The CDR3 is 14 residues long. With 5 bases removed from V and 8 bases from J, the gap between germline ends came to 16 bases.

Turning to this clone: A read error may account for a junction end that differs from germline. The CDR3 sequence is CASSLDVGGGKTQYF. The CDR3 DNA reads TGTGCTAGCAGCTTAGATGTCGGGGGAGGGAAGACCCAGTACTTC. The genes are TRBV7-7 and TRBJ2-5; 7 positions agree with TRBD2. The CDR3 extends over 15 amino acids. CDR1 SSHAT and CDR2 FNYEAQ come from the germline V gene (reference sequence).

This rearrangement joins TRBV5-1 to TRBJ1-1; a possible D gene is TRBD1 (6 bases). With 1 base removed from V and 4 bases from J, the gap between germline ends came to 11 bases. Germline CDR1 reads SGHRS; CDR2 reads YFSETQ. There are 14 residues in the CDR3. The CDR3 bases are TGCGCCAGCAGCTTGTATGGGGGCATCACTGAAGCTTTCTTT. Protein product: CASSLYGGITEAFF.

This chain connects TRBV4-1 to TRBJ1-1; possible D gene TRBD1, 6 bases. The CDR3 extends over 16 amino acids. Per germline, CDR1 MGHRA and CDR2 YSYEKL. Deletions cut 0 bases from V and 2 bases from J, with 13 bases between. CDR3 sequence reads: CASSQDLRDKNTEAFF. CDR3 DNA sequence: TGCGCCAGCAGCCAAGATCTCAGGGACAAAAACACTGAAGCTTTCTTT.

V and J are TRBV19 and TRBJ2-5, with 7 bases identical to TRBD2. Germline values: CDR1 LNHDA, CDR2 SQIVND (reference sequence). This CDR3 spans 16 amino acids. The junction had 13 bases not matched to a gene; V was cut back by 4 bases and J by 5 bases. The CDR3 DNA reads as TGTGCCAGTAGTACTCGGGCCCTAAGGGGAGGGGAGACCCAGTACTTC. Translated: CASSTRALRGGETQYF.

This clone came up a few times. CDR3 coding DNA: TGTGCCAGCAGCGTAGGGGAGAAGCATGAGCAGTTCTTC. Amino acid sequence: CASSVGEKHEQFF. The chain is built from TRBV9 and TRBJ2-1, with D maybe TRBD2 (5 bases). Germline CDR1 reads SGDLS; CDR2 reads YYNGEE. Trimming shortened V by 0 bases and J by 8 bases, and 9 bases separated the two germline ends. CDR3 length: 13 amino acids.

This rearrangement joins TRBV9 to TRBJ2-2; 7 nucleotides align to TRBD2. This CDR3 contains 16 residues. V lost 0 bases and J lost 0; bases outside the gene matches: 2. Germline V CDR1 and CDR2: SGDLS, YYNGEE. The CDR3 is CASSVGEGPNTGELFF. Here the CDR3 DNA reads TGTGCCAGCAGCGTAGGGGAGGGCCCGAACACCGGGGAGCTGTTTTTT. Looking up the rest from reference TRBV9 and TRBJ2-2 gives the full variable domain: DSGVTQTPKHLITATGQRVTLRCSPRSGDLSVYWYQQSLDQGLQFLIQYYNGEERAKGNILERFSAQQFPDLHSELNLSSLELGDSALYFCASSVGEGPNTGELFFGEGSRLTVL.

This sequence joins TRBV2 and TRBJ2-5, with D perhaps matching TRBD1 (6 bases). Trimming took 6 bases from V and 5 from J, leaving 31 bases between them. Germline V lookup: CDR1 SNHLY, CDR2 FYNNEI. The CDR3 has 19 amino acids. The CDR3 loop reads CASRGKKGTGTLHWETQYF. CDR3 bases: TGTGCCAGCAGGGGAAAGAAGGGAACAGGGACCTTACATTGGGAGACCCAGTACTTC.

This sequence joins TRBV5-1 and TRBJ2-7; the match to TRBD2 covers 7 bases. The CDR3 sequence is 15 residues long. V trimming: 3 bases; J trimming: 6 bases; junction bases outside the gene matches: 12. Germline lookup yields CDR1 SGHRS and CDR2 YFSETQ. For the CDR3, the DNA is TGCGCCAGCAGCTGGTCTGGCGGGAGCGAGGGCGAGCAGTACTTC. Its translation: CASSWSGGSEGEQYF.

V usage is TRBV4-1 and J usage is TRBJ2-1; 7 nucleotides align to TRBD2. The CDR3 runs to 16 residues. Germline-derived CDR1 and CDR2 are MGHRA and YSYEKL. V was clipped by 4 bases and J by 0 bases; unmatched bases: 6. The CDR3 sequence: CASSLQRERSYNEQFF. The CDR3 nucleotides read TGCGCCAGCAGCCTCCAGCGGGAACGCTCCTACAATGAGCAGTTCTTC.

The chain uses TRBV7-9 and TRBJ2-3; TRBD2 matches 8 bases. Germline assignment: CDR1 SEHNR and CDR2 FQNEAQ (reference sequence). V was clipped by 3 bases and J by 5 bases; unmatched bases: 4. This CDR3 is 14 amino acids long. CDR3 loop: CASSFLAGGDTQYF. The DNA for the CDR3 is TGTGCCAGCAGCTTTCTCGCGGGGGGAGATACGCAGTATTTT.

The V and J genes are TRBV11-3 and TRBJ2-5; D is unresolved. Germline V gene lookup returns CDR1 SGHNT and CDR2 YENEEA. The CDR3 has 13 residues. Trimming cost V 3 bases and J 2 bases, with 7 bases left between them. The CDR3 nucleotides are TGTGCCAGCAGCTTTTCAGGTCAAGAGACCCAGTACTTC. Its protein is CASSFSGQETQYF.